These 21 T cell receptor beta chains were sequenced from one sample in a study of blood T cell repertoires in COVID-19. Libraries were prepared by immunoSEQ multiplex PCR; TCRdb keeps only in-frame clonotypes and omits some of them. The repertoire holds a few hundred thousand clones, with about 90% as singletons. Sequencing was carried out using peripheral blood. These receptor sequences come from a woman in her thirties or forties with COVID-19, enrolled during active disease.

The chain uses TRBV29-1 and TRBJ1-4, with 9 bases matching TRBD1. The ends lost 7 bases at V and 8 bases at J; junction bases unmatched: 17. This CDR3 has 16 amino acids. Germline CDR1 is SQVTM and CDR2 is ANQGSEA. CDR3 in amino acids: CSAIYRLDRGREKLFF. As DNA, the CDR3 is TGCAGCGCCATTTACCGTTTGGACAGGGGACGGGAAAAACTGTTTTTT.

The chain couples TRBV2 to TRBJ2-6, with a weak D call TRBD1 (6 bases). V lost 4 bases and J lost 0, with 22 bases in between. Germline CDR1 is SNHLY and CDR2 is FYNNEI. The CDR3 runs 20 residues. The CDR3 sequence: CASSVFGTTSLSSGANVLTF. CDR3 nucleotide sequence: TGTGCCAGCAGTGTTTTCGGGACAACTTCCCTAAGCTCTGGGGCCAACGTCCTGACTTTC.

The J gene is TRBJ2-1, the V gene TRBV7-3; possibly TRBD2 for D (6 bases). The V gene lost 2 bases and the J gene lost 5 bases, with 10 bases spanning the gap. This CDR3 contains 14 residues. Germline V gives CDR1 SGHTA, CDR2 FQGTGA. The CDR3 DNA reads TGTGCCAGCAGCTTAGCTAGCGAGCACAATGAGCAGTTCTTC. This codes for CASSLASEHNEQFF.

The rearrangement links TRBV2 to TRBJ1-1; TRBD1 matches at 8 bases. Germline V gives CDR1 SNHLY, CDR2 FYNNEI. The CDR3 length is 16 residues. With 11 bases clipped from V and 0 bases from J, the junction kept 14 bases outside the gene matches. CDR3: CAGRQGRYPLNTEAFF. The CDR3 nucleotides are TGTGCCGGCCGACAGGGGCGCTATCCTCTGAACACTGAAGCTTTCTTT.

The CDR3 here is CASSRSGGSNQPQHF. CDR3 sequence (DNA): TGTGCCAGCAGTCGTTCAGGGGGCAGCAATCAGCCCCAGCATTTT. V gene TRBV28 combines with J gene TRBJ1-5; TRBD1 agrees at 8 bases. The CDR3 runs to 15 residues. The V gene end was trimmed by 5 bases and the J gene end by 1 base; junction bases not matched to a gene: 4. The germline V gene has CDR1 MDHEN and CDR2 SYDVKM. The variable domain in full, with the rest retrieved from reference TRBV28 and TRBJ1-5, is DVKVTQSSRYLVKRTGEKVFLECVQDMDHENMFWYRQDPGLGLRLIYFSYDVKMKEKGDIPEGYSVSREKKERFSLILESASTNQTSMYLCASSRSGGSNQPQHFGDGTRLSIL.

J is TRBJ1-5 and V is TRBV29-1; D not resolved. The CDR3 extends over 13 amino acids. The V end lost 7 bases, the J end lost 4 bases, and 14 bases lay between the germline ends. Germline-derived CDR1 and CDR2 are SQVTM and ANQGSEA. The DNA of the CDR3 is TGCAGCGCCTCCGGCGGGCTGAATCAGCCCCAGCATTTT. It yields the protein CSASGGLNQPQHF. Full variable domain (missing parts from reference TRBV29-1 and TRBJ1-5): SAVISQKPSRDICQRGTSLTIQCQVDSQVTMMFWYRQQPGQSLTLIATANQGSEATYESGFVIDKFPISRPNLTFSTLTVSNMSPEDSSIYLCSASGGLNQPQHFGDGTRLSIL.

On this clone: The same CDR3 is also encoded by other DNA sequences in this sample. The rearrangement joins TRBV27 to TRBJ2-5; 9 bases map to TRBD2. The CDR3 is 14 residues long. Germline CDR1 MNHEY, CDR2 SMNVEV (reference sequence). With V trimmed by 5 bases and J by 5 bases, 6 bases remained unmatched. This CDR3 is CASSLLAGRETQYF. CDR3 sequence (DNA): TGTGCCAGCAGTCTACTAGCGGGTAGGGAGACCCAGTACTTC.

This chain links TRBV19 with TRBJ1-5; no definite D call. In germline, CDR1 is LNHDA, CDR2 SQIVND (reference sequence). V was pared by 4 bases and J by 7 bases, with 11 bases between. This CDR3 comprises 13 residues. The CDR3 DNA reads TGTGCCAGTAGTACCACGTTTAGCCAGCCCCAGCATTTT. It specifies CASSTTFSQPQHF.

This clone was detected only once. The chain joins TRBV29-1 to TRBJ2-3, with TRBD1 identical over 10 bases. V lost 5 bases to trimming and J lost 5 bases; unmatched junction nucleotides: 10. The CDR3 spans 15 residues. Germline lookup yields CDR1 SQVTM and CDR2 ANQGSEA. For the CDR3, the DNA is TGCAGCGTTAGCGCCGGGACAGGGGTTGTAGATACGCAGTATTTT. Amino acids: CSVSAGTGVVDTQYF.

The V and J genes are TRBV28 and TRBJ2-4, with 9 nucleotides matching TRBD1. The CDR3 has 16 residues. The J segment lost 6 bases and the V segment lost 6 bases, leaving 12 bases of the junction unmatched. Germline V gene data show CDR1 as MDHEN and CDR2 as SYDVKM. DNA for the CDR3: TGTGCCAGCAGCGTAACCGGGACAGGGACCAGAAACATTCAGTACTTC. Protein sequence: CASSVTGTGTRNIQYF.

The table lists this clone with many counts. The V gene is TRBV4-2, the J gene TRBJ2-5; 9 bases align to TRBD2. With V trimmed by 8 bases and J by 2 bases, 6 bases remained unmatched. The CDR3 is made up of 14 amino acids. Germline V gene sequence: CDR1 LGHNA, CDR2 YNFKEQ. CDR3 amino acids: CASGGTSSQETQYF. CDR3 DNA: TGTGCCAGCGGGGGGACTAGCTCACAAGAGACCCAGTACTTC.

This sequence joins TRBV19 and TRBJ2-7, with D tentatively TRBD1 (5 bases). The CDR3 contains 15 residues. Per germline, CDR1 LNHDA and CDR2 SQIVND (reference sequence). V lost 1 base and J 2 bases, leaving 12 bases between the germline ends. DNA of the CDR3: TGTGCCAGTAGTATAGGAGCAGGGTCCCCCTACGAGCAGTACTTC. Translating it yields CASSIGAGSPYEQYF.

This clone appeared a single time. The rearrangement uses TRBV7-9 and TRBJ2-6; 7 positions agree with TRBD1. The V gene's germline CDR1 is SEHNR and CDR2 FQNEAQ (reference sequence). Trimming took 5 bases from V and 1 from J; bases not matched to a gene: 14. CDR3 length: 19 amino acids. The CDR3 is CASSNEWGQLFSGANVLTF. DNA for the CDR3: TGTGCCAGCAGCAATGAGTGGGGACAGCTGTTTTCTGGGGCCAACGTCCTGACTTTC.

The chain joins TRBV21-1 to TRBJ1-5; the table assigns TRBD1, which was not confirmed against the DNA. TRBV21-1 has pseudogene status. The CDR3 is made up of 15 amino acids. The CDR3 DNA reads TGTGCCAGCAGCAACGGACAGGGACCTTGTCAGCCCCAGCATTTT. Translating it yields CASSNGQGPCQPQHF.

This clone was observed a single time. The chain employs TRBV18 and TRBJ1-3; perhaps TRBD1 as D (6 bases). CDR3 length: 17 residues. The ends were cut back, 0 bases at V and 0 bases at J, with 12 bases in the middle. Germline loops: CDR1 KGHSH, CDR2 LQKENI. The CDR3 loop is CASSPPRDIFSGNTIYF. Written as DNA, the CDR3 is TGTGCCAGCTCACCACCTAGGGACATCTTCTCTGGAAACACCATATATTTT.

The chain employs TRBV6-2 or TRBV6-3 and TRBJ2-3, with a tentative D call TRBD1 (6 bases). V dropped 4 bases and J dropped 2 bases, with 13 bases sitting between them. The germline V gene has CDR1 MNHEY and CDR2 SVGEGT. This CDR3 is 15 amino acids long. The CDR3 loop reads CASSSVRTDTDTQYF. The CDR3 DNA is TGTGCCAGCAGTTCGGTCCGGACAGACACAGATACGCAGTATTTT.

The V gene is TRBV4-3, the J gene TRBJ1-5; D uncertain. This CDR3 has 14 residues. Germline V gene data show CDR1 as LGHNA and CDR2 as YSLEER. The ends were cut back, 3 bases at V and 6 bases at J, with 12 bases in the middle. The CDR3 reads CASSHNVEGQPQHF. CDR3 DNA: TGCGCCAGCAGCCACAACGTGGAGGGTCAGCCCCAGCATTTT.

This rearrangement joins TRBV18 to TRBJ2-2; no clear D. The CDR3 extends over 13 amino acids. V was trimmed by 4 bases and J by 5 bases, leaving 8 bases between them. From germline, CDR1 is KGHSH and CDR2 LQKENI. The CDR3 bases are TGTGCCAGCTCACAGTCGCGGACCGGGGAGCTGTTTTTT. Its translation: CASSQSRTGELFF. Full variable domain (outside the CDR3, taken from reference TRBV18 and TRBJ2-2): NAGVMQNPRHLVRRRGQEARLRCSPMKGHSHVYWYRQLPEEGLKFMVYLQKENIIDESGMPKERFSAEFPKEGPSILRIQQVVRGDSAAYFCASSQSRTGELFFGEGSRLTVL.

The V and J genes are TRBV18 and TRBJ2-5; D is uncertain. The germline V gene encodes CDR1 KGHSH and CDR2 LQKENI. V was cut by 6 bases and J by 3 bases, with 5 bases left in between. The CDR3 has 11 amino acids. CDR3 nucleotide sequence: TGTGCCAGCTCCGCGGAAGAGACCCAGTACTTC. It codes for CASSAEETQYF. Drawing the rest from reference TRBV18 and TRBJ2-5, the complete variable domain is NAGVMQNPRHLVRRRGQEARLRCSPMKGHSHVYWYRQLPEEGLKFMVYLQKENIIDESGMPKERFSAEFPKEGPSILRIQQVVRGDSAAYFCASSAEETQYFGPGTRLLVL.

To note about this clone: The identical CDR3 is also encoded by other nucleotide sequences in the sample. The chain uses TRBV7-9 and TRBJ1-4; perhaps TRBD1 as D (5 bases). The length of the CDR3 is 14 residues. The germline V and J ends were trimmed by 0 bases and 5 bases, with 7 bases remaining between them. Germline V CDR1 and CDR2: SEHNR, FQNEAQ (reference sequence). In DNA form, the CDR3 reads TGTGCCAGCAGCTTAGCGGGACTCAATGAAAAACTGTTTTTT. Its protein product is CASSLAGLNEKLFF.

V and J are TRBV7-3 and TRBJ1-1; 8 bases line up with TRBD1. V gave up 5 bases and J gave up 3 bases; unmatched junction bases: 20. The CDR3 extends over 19 amino acids. Germline lookup yields CDR1 SGHTA and CDR2 FQGTGA. The CDR3 nucleotides read TGTGCCAGCAGCCCCGGACAGGGCCCTCGCCCGAGGGGGTACACTGAAGCTTTCTTT. Its protein product is CASSPGQGPRPRGYTEAFF.